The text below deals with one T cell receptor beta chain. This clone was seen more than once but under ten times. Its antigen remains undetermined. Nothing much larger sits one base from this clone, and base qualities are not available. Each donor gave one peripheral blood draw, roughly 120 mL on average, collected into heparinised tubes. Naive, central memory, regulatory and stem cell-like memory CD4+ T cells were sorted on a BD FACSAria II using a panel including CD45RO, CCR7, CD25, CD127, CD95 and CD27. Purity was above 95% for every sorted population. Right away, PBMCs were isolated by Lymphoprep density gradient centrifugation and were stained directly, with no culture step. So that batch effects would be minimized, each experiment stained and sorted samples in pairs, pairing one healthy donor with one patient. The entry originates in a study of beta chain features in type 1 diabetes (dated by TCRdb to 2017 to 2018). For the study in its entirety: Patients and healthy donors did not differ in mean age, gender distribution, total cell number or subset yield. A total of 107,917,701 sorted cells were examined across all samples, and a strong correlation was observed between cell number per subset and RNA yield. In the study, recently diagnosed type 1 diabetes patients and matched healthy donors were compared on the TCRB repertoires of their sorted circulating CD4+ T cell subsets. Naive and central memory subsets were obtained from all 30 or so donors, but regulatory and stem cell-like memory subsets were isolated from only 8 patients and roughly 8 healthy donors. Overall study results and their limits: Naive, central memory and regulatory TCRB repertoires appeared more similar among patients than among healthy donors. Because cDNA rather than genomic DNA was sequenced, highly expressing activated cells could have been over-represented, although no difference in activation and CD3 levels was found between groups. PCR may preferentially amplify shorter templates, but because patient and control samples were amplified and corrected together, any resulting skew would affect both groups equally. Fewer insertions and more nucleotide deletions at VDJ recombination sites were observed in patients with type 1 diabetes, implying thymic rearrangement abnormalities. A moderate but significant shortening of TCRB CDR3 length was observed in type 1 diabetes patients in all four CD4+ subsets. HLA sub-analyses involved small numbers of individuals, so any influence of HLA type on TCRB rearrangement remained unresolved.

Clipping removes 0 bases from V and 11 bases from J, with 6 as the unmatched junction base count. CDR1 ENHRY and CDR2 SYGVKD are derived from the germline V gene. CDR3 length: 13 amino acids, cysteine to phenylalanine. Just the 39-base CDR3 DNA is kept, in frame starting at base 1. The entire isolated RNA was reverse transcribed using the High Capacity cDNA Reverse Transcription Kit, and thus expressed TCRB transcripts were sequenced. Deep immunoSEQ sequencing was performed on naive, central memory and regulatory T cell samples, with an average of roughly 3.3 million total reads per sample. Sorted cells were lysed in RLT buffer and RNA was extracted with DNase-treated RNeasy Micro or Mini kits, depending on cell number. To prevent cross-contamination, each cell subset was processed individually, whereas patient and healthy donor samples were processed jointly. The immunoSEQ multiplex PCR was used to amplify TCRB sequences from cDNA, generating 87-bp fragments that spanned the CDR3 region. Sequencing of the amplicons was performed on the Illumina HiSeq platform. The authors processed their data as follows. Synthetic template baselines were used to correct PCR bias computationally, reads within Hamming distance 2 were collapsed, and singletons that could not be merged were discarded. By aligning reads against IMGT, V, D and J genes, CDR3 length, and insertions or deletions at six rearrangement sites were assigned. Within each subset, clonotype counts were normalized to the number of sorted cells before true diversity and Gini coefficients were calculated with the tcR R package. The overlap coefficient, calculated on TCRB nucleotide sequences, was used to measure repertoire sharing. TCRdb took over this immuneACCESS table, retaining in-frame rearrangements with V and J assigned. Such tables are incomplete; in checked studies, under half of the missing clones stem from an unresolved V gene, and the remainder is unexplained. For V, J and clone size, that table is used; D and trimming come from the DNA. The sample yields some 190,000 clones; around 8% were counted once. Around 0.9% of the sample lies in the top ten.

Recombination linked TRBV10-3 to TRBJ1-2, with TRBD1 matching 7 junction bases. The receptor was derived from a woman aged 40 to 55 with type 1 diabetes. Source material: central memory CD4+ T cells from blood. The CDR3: CAISESGTVSYTF. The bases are TGTGCCATCAGTGAGTCGGGGACAGTAAGTTACACCTTC.